This T cell receptor beta chain was identified in a study of CD8+CD57+ T cells in acquired aplastic anemia. The overall study: Recorded DNA amounts for sorted CD4+ and CD8+ cells had an average of approximately 3 ug. Healthy donor sequencing depth: 9 million to 10.8 million CD4+, roughly 11 million CD8+ reads. Study observations and caveats: Approximately 30 CD8+ CDR3 sequences were shared between patients and controls. CD8+ Simpson's diversity showed no significant patient-control difference.

The CDR3 length is 13 residues. Trimming left V 10 bases short and J 4 bases short, with 13 bases between. The germline V gene encodes CDR1 KGHDR and CDR2 SFDVKD. Profiling that covered TCR beta VDJ and CDR3 relied on genomic DNA as its template. TCRdb reprocessed the reads with MiXCR, giving one entry per CDR3 protein. The profile shows around 170,000 distinct CDR3 sequences, approximately 45% of them singletons. This clonotype was counted ten times or more. The antigen remains unidentified. This receptor was identified in a human donor in good health. The V call is TRBV24-1, the J call TRBJ2-1; the D gene is possibly TRBD2 (6 bases). Material: sorted CD4+, CD8+, or CD8+CD57+ T cells (not recorded which) from PBMCs. The CDR3 bases are TGTGCCACTGAGGACTATCTTTACAATGAGCAGTTCTTC. Its translation is CATEDYLYNEQFF.